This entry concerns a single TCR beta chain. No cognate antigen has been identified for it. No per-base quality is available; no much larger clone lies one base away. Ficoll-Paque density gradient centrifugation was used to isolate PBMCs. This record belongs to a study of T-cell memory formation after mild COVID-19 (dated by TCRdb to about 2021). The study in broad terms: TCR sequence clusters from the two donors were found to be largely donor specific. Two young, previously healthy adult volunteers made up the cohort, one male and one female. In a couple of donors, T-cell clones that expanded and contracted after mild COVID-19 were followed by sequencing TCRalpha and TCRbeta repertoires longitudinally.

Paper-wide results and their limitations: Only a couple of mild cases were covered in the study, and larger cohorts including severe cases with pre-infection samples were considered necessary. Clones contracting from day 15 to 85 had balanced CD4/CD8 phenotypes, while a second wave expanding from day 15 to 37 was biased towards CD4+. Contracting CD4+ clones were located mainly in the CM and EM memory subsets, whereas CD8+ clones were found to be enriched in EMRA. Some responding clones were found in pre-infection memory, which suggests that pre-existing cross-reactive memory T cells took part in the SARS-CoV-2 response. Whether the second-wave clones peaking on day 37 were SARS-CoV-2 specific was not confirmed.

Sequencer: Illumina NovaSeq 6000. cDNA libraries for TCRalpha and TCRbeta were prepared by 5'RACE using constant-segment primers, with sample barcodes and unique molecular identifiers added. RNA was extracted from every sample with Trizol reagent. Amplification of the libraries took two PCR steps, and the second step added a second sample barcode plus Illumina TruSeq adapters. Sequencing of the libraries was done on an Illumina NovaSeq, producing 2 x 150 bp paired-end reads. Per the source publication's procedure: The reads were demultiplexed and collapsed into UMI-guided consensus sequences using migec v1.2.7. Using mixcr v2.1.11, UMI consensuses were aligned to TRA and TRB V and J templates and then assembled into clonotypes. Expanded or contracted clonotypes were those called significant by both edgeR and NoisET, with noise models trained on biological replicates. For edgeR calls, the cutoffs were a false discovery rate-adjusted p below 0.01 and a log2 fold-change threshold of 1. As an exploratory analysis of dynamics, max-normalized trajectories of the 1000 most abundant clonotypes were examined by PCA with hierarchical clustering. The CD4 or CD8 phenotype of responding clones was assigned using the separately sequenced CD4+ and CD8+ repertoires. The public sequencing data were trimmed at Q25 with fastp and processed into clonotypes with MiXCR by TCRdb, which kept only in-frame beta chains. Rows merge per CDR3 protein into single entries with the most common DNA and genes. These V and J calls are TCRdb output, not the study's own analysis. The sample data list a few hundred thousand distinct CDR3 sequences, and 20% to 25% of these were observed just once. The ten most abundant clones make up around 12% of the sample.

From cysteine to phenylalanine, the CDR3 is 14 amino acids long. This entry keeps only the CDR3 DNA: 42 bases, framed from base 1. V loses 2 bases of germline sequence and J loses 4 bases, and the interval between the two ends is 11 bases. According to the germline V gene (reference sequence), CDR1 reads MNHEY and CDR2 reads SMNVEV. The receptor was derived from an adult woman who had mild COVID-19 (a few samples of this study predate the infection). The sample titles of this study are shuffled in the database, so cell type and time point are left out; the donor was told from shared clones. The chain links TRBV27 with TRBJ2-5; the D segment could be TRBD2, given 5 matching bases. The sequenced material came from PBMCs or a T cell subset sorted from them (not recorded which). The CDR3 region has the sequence CASSLVGSGETQYF. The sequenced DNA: TGTGCCAGCAGTTTAGTGGGGAGTGGAGAGACCCAGTACTTC.